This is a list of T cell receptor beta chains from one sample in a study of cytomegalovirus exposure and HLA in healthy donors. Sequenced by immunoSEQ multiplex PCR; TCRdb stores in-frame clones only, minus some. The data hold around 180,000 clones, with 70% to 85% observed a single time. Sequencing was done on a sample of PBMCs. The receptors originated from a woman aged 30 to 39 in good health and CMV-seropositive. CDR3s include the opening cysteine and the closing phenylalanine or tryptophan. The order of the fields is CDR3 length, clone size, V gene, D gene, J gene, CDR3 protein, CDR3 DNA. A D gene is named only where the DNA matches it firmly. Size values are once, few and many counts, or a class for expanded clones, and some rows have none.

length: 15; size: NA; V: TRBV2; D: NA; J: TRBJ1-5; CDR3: CASKQGSGWNQPQHF; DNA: TGTGCCAGTAAGCAGGGATCTGGATGGAATCAGCCCCAGCATTTT
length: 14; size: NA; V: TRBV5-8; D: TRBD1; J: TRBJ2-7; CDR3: CASSLGRGPYEQYF; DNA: TGTGCCAGCAGCTTGGGAAGGGGGCCCTACGAGCAGTACTTC
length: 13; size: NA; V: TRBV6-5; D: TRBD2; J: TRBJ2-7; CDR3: CASKGTISYEQYF; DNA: TGTGCCAGCAAAGGGACTATCTCCTACGAGCAGTACTTC
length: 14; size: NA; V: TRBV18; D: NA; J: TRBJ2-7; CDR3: CASSPPSGSNEQYF; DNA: TGTGCCAGCTCACCACCCTCCGGTTCTAACGAGCAGTACTTC
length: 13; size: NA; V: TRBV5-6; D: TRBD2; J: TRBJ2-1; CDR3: CASSWGGWDEQFF; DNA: TGTGCCAGCAGCTGGGGGGGGTGGGATGAGCAGTTCTTC
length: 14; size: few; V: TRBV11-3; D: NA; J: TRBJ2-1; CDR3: CASSLAGVQNEQFF; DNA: TGTGCCAGCAGCTTAGCGGGAGTTCAAAATGAGCAGTTCTTC
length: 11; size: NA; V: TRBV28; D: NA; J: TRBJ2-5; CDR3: CASSPRGSKYF; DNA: TGTGCCAGCAGCCCCCGCGGGTCCAAGTACTTC
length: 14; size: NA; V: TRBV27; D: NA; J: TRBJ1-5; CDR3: CASSRFASNQPQHF; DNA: TGTGCCAGCAGTCGCTTCGCGAGCAATCAGCCCCAGCATTTT
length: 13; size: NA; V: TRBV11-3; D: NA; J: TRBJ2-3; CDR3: CASSFSSTDTQYF; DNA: TGTGCCAGCAGCTTTTCTAGCACAGATACGCAGTATTTT
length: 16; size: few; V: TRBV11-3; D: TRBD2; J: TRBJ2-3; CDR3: CASSSTLAGVTDTQYF; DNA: TGTGCCAGCAGCTCGACCTTAGCGGGAGTCACAGATACGCAGTATTTT
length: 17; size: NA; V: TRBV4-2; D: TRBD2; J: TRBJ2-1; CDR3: CASSQDLTSGRRNEQFF; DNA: TGTGCCAGCAGCCAAGATTTGACTAGCGGGAGGAGGAATGAGCAGTTCTTC
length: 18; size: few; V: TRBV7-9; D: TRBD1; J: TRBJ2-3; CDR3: CASSGTGQGSRGTDTQYF; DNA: TGTGCCAGCAGCGGTACGGGACAGGGGAGTCGGGGCACAGATACGCAGTATTTT
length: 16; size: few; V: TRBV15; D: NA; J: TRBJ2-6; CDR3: CATSRDLSSGANVLTF; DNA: TGTGCCACCAGCAGAGATCTAAGCTCTGGGGCCAACGTCCTGACTTTC
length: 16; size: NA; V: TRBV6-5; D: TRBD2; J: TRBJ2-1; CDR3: CASSYSWEGRYNEQFF; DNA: TGTGCCAGCAGTTACTCGTGGGAGGGCCGATACAATGAGCAGTTCTTC
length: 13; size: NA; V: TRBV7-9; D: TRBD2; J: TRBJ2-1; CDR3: CAGRLASYNEQFF; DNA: TGTGCCGGACGACTAGCCTCCTACAATGAGCAGTTCTTC
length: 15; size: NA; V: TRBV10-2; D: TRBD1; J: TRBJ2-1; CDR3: CASSELGQGGGEQFF; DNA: TGCGCCAGCAGTGAACTGGGACAGGGGGGCGGTGAGCAGTTCTTC
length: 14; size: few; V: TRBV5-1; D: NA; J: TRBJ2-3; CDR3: CASSLGQATDTQYF; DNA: TGCGCCAGCAGCTTGGGACAGGCCACAGATACGCAGTATTTT
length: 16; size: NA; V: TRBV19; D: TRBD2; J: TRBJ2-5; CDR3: CASSKLAGGPRETQYF; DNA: TGTGCCAGTAGTAAACTAGCGGGAGGGCCCCGGGAGACCCAGTACTTC
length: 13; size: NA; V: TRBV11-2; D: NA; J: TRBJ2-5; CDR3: CASSLETEETQYF; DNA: TGTGCCAGCAGCTTAGAGACAGAAGAGACCCAGTACTTC
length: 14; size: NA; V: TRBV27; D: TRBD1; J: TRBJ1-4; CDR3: CASSFTGGGEKLFF; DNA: TGTGCCAGCAGTTTCACAGGGGGCGGTGAAAAACTGTTTTTT
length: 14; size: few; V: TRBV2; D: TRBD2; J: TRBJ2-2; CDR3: CASNLAVNTGELFF; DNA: TGTGCCAGCAATCTAGCGGTAAACACCGGGGAGCTGTTTTTT
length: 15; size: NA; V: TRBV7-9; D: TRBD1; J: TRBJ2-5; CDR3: CASSPGNRGQETQYF; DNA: TGTGCCAGCAGCCCGGGGAACAGGGGGCAAGAGACCCAGTACTTC
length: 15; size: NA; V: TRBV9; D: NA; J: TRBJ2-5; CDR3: CASSVATTSSGTQYF; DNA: TGTGCCAGCAGCGTAGCTACTACTAGCTCAGGAACCCAGTACTTC
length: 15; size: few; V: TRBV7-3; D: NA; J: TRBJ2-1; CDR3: CASSLTGGLNNEQFF; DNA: TGTGCCAGCAGCTTAACTGGGGGACTCAACAATGAGCAGTTCTTC
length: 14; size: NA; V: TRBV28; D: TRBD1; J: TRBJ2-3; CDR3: CAGQTGSGTDTQYF; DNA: TGTGCCGGTCAGACAGGGTCCGGGACAGATACGCAGTATTTT
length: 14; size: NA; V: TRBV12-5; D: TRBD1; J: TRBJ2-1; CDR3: CASGSGQGLNEQFF; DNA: TGTGCTAGTGGTTCCGGACAGGGACTCAATGAGCAGTTCTTC
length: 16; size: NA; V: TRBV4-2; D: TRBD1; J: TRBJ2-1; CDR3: CASSQWTGTRYNEQFF; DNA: TGTGCCAGCAGCCAATGGACAGGGACTCGATACAATGAGCAGTTCTTC
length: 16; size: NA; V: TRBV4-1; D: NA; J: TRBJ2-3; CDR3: CASSQGGASPMDTQYF; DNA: TGCGCCAGCAGCCAAGGCGGGGCTTCGCCTATGGATACGCAGTATTTT
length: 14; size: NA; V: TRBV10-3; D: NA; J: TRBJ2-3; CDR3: CAISAGVDTDTQYF; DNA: TGTGCCATCAGTGCAGGGGTGGACACAGATACGCAGTATTTT
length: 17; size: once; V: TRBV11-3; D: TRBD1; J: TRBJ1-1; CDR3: CASSLEVGRGEITEAFF; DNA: TGTGCCAGCAGCTTAGAGGTGGGCAGGGGGGAGATCACTGAAGCTTTCTTT
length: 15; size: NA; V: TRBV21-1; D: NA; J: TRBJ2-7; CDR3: CASSNLAGGIYEQYF; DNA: TGTGCCAGCAGCAACCTAGCGGGAGGCATCTACGAGCAGTACTTC
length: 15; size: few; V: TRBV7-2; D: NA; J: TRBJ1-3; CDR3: CASSLDQGSGNTIYF; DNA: TGTGCCAGCAGCTTAGACCAGGGGTCTGGAAACACCATATATTTT
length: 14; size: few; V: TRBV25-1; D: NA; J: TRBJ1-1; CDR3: CASSDYGVSTEAFF; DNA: TGTGCCAGCAGTGATTACGGGGTGAGCACTGAAGCTTTCTTT
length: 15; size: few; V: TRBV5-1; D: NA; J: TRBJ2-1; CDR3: CASSPGHSSSGEQFF; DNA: TGCGCCAGCAGCCCGGGACACTCTAGCAGCGGTGAGCAGTTCTTC
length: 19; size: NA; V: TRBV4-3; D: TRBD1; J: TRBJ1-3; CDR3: CASSQDPAGQGAFGNTIYF; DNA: TGCGCCAGCAGCCAAGATCCGGCCGGACAGGGGGCATTTGGAAACACCATATATTTT
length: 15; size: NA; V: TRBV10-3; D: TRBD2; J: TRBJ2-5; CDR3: CAIRGTSGTVETQYF; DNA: TGTGCCATCAGAGGGACTAGCGGGACTGTGGAGACCCAGTACTTC
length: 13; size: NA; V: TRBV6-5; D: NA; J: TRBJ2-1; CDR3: CASSSWPGNEQFF; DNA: TGTGCCAGCAGTAGCTGGCCAGGGAATGAGCAGTTCTTC
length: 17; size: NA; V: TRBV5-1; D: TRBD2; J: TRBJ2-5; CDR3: CASSLGGSTSAKETQYF; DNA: TGCGCCAGCAGCTTGGGTGGGTCTACTAGCGCTAAAGAGACCCAGTACTTC
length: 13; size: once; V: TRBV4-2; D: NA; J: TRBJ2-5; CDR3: CASSHLNAETQYF; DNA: TGTGCCAGCAGCCACCTTAACGCGGAGACCCAGTACTTC
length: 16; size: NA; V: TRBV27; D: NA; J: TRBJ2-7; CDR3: CASSSFPEEASYEQYF; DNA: TGTGCCAGCAGTTCCTTCCCAGAGGAAGCCTCCTACGAGCAGTACTTC
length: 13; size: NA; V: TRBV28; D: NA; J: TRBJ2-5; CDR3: CASRETVIETQYF; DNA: TGTGCCAGCAGAGAAACAGTCATCGAGACCCAGTACTTC
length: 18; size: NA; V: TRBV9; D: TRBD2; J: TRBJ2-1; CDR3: CASSVGGLAGVSRNEQFF; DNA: TGTGCCAGCAGCGTAGGAGGCCTAGCGGGAGTTTCACGCAATGAGCAGTTCTTC
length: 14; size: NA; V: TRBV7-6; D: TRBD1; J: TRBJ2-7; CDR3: CASSYGQGGYEQYF; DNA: TGTGCCAGCAGCTACGGACAGGGGGGCTACGAGCAGTACTTC
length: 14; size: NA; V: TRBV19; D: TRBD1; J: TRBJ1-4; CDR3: CASSTGQGTEKLFF; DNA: TGTGCCAGTAGTACGGGACAGGGCACGGAAAAACTGTTTTTT
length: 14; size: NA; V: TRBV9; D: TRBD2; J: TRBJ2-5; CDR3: CASSVAGGAETQYF; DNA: TGTGCCAGCAGCGTAGCCGGGGGGGCAGAGACCCAGTACTTC
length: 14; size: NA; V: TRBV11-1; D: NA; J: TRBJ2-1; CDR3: CASSLAGAYNEQFF; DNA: TGTGCCAGCAGCTTAGCGGGCGCCTACAATGAGCAGTTCTTC
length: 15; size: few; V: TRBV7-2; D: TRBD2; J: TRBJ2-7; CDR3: CASRMSGRAVGEQYF; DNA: TGTGCCAGCAGAATGAGCGGGAGGGCCGTCGGGGAGCAGTACTTC
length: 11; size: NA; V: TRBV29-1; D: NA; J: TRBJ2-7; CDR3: CSVRETAEQYF; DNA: TGCAGCGTCCGGGAGACGGCCGAGCAGTACTTC
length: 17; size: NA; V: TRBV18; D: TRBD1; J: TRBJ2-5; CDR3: CASSPRAGQGNIETQYF; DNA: TGTGCCAGCTCACCGAGGGCTGGACAGGGGAATATAGAGACCCAGTACTTC
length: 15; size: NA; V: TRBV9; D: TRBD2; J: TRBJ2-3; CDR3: CASSPQNSGTDTQYF; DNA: TGTGCCAGCAGCCCCCAGAATAGCGGGACAGATACGCAGTATTTT
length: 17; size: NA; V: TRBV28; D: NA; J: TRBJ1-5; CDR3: CASSIRDLSAHNQPQHF; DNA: TGTGCCAGCAGTATCCGGGACTTATCGGCCCATAATCAGCCCCAGCATTTT
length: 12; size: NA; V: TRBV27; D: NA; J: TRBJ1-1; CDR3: CASSSGGAEAFF; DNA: TGTGCCAGCAGTTCGGGGGGCGCTGAAGCTTTCTTT
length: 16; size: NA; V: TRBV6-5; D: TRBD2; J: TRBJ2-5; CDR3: CASSSVRDYPQETQYF; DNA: TGTGCCAGCAGTTCCGTCCGGGACTATCCTCAAGAGACCCAGTACTTC